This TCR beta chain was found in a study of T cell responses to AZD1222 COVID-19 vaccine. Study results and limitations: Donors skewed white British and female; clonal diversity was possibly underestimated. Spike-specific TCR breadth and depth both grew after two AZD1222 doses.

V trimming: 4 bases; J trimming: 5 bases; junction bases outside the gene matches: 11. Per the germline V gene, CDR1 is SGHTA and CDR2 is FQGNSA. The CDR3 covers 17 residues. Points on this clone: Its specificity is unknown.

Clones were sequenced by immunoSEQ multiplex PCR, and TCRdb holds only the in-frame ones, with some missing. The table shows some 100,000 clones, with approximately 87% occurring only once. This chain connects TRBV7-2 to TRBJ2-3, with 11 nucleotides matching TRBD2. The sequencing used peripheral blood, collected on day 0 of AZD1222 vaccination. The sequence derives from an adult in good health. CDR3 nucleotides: TGTGCCAGCAGCTCAAGGGGGACTAGCGGCCGGAAAGATACGCAGTATTTT. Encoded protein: CASSSRGTSGRKDTQYF.